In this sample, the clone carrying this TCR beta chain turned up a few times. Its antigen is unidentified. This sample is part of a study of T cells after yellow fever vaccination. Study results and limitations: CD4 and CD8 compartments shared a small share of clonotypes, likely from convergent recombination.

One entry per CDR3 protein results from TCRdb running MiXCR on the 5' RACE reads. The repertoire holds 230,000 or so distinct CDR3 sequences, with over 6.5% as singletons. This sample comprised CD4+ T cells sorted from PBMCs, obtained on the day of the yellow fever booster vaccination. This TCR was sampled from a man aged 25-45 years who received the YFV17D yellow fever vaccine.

CDR3 in amino acids: CASSFGSPPDTQYF. The CDR3 bases are TGTGCCAGCAGCTTTGGGAGTCCCCCAGATACGCAGTATTTT. The rearrangement joins TRBV7-3 to TRBJ2-3; tentatively, D is TRBD2 (5 bases). Germline CDR1 SGHTA, CDR2 FQGTGA. The CDR3 has 14 residues. V gave up 3 bases and J gave up 4 bases, with 11 bases separating them.